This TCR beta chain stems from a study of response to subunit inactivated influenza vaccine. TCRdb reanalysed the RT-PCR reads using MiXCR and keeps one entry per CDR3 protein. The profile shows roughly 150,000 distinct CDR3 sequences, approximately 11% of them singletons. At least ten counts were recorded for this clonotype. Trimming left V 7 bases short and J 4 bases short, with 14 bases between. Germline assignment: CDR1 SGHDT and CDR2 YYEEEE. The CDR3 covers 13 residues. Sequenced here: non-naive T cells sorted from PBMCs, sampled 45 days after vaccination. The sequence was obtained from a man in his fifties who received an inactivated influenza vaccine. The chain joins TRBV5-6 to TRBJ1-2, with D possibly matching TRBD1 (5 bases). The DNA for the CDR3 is TGTGCCAGCCGGGACGGACTATCCTATGGCTACACCTTC. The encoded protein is CASRDGLSYGYTF.